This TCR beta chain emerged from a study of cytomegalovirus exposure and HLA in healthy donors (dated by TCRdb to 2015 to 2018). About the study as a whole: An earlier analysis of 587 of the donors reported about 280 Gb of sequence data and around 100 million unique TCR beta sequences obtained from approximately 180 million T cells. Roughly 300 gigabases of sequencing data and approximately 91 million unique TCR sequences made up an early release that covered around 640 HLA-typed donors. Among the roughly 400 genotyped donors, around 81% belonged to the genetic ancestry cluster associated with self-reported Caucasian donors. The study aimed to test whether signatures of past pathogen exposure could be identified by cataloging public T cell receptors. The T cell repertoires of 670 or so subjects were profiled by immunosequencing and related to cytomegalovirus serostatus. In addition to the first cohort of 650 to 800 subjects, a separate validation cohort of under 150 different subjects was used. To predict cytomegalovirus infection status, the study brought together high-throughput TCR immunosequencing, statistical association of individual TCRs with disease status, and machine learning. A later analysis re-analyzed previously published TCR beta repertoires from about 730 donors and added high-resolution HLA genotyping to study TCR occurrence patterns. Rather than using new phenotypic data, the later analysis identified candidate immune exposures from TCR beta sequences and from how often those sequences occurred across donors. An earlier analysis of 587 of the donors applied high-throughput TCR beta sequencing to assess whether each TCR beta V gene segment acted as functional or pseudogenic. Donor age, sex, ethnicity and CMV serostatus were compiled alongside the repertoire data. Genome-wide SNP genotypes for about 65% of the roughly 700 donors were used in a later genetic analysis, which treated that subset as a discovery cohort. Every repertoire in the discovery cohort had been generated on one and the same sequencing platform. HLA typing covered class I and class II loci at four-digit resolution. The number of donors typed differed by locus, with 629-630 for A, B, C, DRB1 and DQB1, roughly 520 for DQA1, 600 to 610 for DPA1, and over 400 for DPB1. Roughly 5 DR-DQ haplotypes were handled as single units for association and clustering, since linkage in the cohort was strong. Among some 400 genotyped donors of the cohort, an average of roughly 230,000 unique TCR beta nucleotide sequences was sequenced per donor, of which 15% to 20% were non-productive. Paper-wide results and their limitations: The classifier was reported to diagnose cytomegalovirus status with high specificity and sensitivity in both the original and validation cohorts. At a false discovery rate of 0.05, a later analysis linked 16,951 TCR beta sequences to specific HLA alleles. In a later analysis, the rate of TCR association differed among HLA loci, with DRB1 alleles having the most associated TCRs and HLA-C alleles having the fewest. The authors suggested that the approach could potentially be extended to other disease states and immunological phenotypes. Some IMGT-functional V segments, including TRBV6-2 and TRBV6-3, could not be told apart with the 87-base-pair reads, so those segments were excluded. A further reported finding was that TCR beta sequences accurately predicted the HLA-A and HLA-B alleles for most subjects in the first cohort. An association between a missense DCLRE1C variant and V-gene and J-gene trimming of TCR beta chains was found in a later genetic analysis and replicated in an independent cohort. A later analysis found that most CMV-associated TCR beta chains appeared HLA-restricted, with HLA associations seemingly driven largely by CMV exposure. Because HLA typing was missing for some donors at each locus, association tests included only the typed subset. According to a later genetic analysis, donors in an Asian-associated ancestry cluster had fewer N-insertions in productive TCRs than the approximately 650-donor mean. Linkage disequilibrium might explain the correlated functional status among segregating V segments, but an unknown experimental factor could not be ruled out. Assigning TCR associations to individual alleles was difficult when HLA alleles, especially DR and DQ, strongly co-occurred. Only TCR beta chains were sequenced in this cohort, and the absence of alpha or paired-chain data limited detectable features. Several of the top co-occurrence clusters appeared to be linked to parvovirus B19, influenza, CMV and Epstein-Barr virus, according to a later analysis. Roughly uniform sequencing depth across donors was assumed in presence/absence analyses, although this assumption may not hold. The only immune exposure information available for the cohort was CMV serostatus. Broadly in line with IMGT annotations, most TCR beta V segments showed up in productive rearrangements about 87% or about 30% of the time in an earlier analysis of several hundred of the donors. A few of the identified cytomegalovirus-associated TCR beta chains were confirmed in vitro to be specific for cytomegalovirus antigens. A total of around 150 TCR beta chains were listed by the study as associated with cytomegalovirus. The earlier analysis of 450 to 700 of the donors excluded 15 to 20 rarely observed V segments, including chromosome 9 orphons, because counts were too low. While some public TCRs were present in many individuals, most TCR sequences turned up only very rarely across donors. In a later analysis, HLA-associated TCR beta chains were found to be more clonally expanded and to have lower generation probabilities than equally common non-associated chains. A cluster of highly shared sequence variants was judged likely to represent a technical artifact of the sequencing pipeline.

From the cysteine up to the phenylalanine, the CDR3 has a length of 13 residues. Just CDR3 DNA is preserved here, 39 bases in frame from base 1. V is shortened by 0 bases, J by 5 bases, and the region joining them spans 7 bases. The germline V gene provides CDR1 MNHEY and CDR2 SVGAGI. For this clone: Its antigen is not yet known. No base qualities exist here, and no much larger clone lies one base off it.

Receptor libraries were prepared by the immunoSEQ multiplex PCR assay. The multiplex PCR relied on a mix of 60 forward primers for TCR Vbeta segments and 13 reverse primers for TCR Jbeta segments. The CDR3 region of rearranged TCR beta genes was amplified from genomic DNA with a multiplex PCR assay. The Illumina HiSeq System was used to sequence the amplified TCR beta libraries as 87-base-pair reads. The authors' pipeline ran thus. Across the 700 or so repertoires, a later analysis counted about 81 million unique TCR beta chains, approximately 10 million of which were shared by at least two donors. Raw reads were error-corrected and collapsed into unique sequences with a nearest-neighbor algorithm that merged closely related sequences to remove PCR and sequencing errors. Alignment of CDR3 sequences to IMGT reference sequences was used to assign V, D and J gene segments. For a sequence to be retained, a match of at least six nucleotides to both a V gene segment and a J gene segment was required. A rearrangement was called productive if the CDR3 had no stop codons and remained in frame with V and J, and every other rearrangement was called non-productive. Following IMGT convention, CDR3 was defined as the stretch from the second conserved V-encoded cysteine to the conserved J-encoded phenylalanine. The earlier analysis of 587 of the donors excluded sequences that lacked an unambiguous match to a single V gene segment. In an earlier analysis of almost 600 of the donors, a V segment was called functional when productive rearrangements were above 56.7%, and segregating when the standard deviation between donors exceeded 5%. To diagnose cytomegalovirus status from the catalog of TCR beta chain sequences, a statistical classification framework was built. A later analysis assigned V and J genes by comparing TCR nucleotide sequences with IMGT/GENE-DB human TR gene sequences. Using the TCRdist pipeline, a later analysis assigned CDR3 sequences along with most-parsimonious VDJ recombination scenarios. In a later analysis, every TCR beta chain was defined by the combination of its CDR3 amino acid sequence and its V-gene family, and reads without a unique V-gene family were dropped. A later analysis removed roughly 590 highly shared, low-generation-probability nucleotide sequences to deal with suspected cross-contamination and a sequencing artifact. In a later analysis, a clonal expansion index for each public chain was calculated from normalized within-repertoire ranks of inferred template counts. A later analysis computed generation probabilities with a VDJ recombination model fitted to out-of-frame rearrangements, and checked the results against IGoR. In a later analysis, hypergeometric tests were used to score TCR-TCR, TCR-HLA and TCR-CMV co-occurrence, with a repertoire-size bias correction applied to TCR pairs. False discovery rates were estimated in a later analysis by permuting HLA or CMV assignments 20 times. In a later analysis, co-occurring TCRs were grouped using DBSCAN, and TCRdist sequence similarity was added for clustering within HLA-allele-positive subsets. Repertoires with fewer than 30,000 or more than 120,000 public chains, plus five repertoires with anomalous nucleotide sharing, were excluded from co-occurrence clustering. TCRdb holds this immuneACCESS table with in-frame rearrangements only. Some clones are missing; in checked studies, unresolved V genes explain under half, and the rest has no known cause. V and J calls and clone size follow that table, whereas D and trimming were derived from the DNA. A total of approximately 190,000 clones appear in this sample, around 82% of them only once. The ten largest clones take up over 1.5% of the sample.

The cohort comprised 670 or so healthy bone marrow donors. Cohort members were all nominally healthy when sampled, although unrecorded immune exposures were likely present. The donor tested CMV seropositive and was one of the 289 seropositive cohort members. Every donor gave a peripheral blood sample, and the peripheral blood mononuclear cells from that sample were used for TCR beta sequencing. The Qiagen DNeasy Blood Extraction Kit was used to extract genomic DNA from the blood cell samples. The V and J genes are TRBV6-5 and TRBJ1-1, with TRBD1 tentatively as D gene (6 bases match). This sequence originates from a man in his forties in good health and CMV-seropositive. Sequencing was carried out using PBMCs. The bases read TGTGCCAGCAGTTACTCAAGGGGGACTGAAGCTTTCTTT. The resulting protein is CASSYSRGTEAFF.